This TCR beta chain is from a study of T cell responses to AZD1222 COVID-19 vaccine. TCRdb keeps only in-frame clones here, not all; method: immunoSEQ multiplex PCR. Of some 87,000 clones in the sample, 85% to 90% were seen once. Germline V gene sequence: CDR1 SGHTA, CDR2 FQGNSA. This CDR3 contains 18 residues. Deletions cut 3 bases from V and 2 bases from J, with 17 bases between. The source material was peripheral blood, sampled on day 0 of AZD1222 vaccination. V is TRBV7-2 and J is TRBJ2-6; possibly TRBD2 for D (6 bases). The receptor was derived from an adult in good health. The CDR3 DNA reads as TGTGCCAGCAGCTTTTTGGGGGGAGTTCTGGCTGGGGCCAACGTCCTGACTTTC. Translation: CASSFLGGVLAGANVLTF.